The present T cell receptor (beta chain) was sequenced within a study of vaccination effects on CD4 cells after COVID-19. Sequencing was preceded by expansion of antigen-specific CD4+ T cells with viral peptide pools in the ViraFEST assay. After less than twelve days in culture, the CD4+ T cells were isolated. No vaccinee had earlier SARS-CoV-2 infection, and nucleocapsid antibodies were negative. Assay: immunoSEQ multiplex PCR; the TCRdb copy retains only in-frame clones and omits some. The table records 30,000 to 45,000 clones, about three fifths of them present only once. With respect to this clone: Antigen specificity is unknown.

Germline V gene sequence: CDR1 LNHDA, CDR2 SQIVND (reference sequence). The CDR3 is made up of 20 amino acids. V trimming: 5 bases; J trimming: 0 bases; junction bases outside the gene matches: 18. Specimen: CD4+ T cells from PBMCs cultured with HCoV-OC43 spike peptides, collected before COVID-19 vaccination. This sample's subset: HCoV-OC43 spike overlapping peptide pool stimulation. The TCR was taken from a human donor who received a COVID-19 vaccine. The chain uses TRBV19 and TRBJ1-1; 10 bases are a match to TRBD1. The CDR3 DNA reads as TGTGCCAGTAGTGCCGCCCGAGGGACGGGACAGGGGAACATGAACACTGAAGCTTTCTTT. As protein: CASSAARGTGQGNMNTEAFF.